The TCR beta chain described here comes from a study of blood T cell repertoires in COVID-19. About the study: Samples representing acute and convalescent COVID-19 were sourced from the United States, Italy and Spain. In each case, the material was cDNA or gDNA derived from T cells, B-cell-depleted T cells, or PBMCs.

V shed 7 bases, J shed 7 bases, and the junction held 12 bases outside the gene matches. This CDR3 contains 15 residues. The germline V gene encodes CDR1 SGHRS and CDR2 YFSETQ. Under the authors' procedure: How many nucleated cells were present was estimated from reference gene primer amplification. Measured with immunoSEQ multiplex PCR; TCRdb has only the in-frame clones, and not every one. That table is the source of V, J and clone size, and D and trimming were worked out from the DNA. The sample lists more than 55,000 clones, 87% occurring once. The receptor comes from a man aged 55 to 70 with active or convalescent COVID-19. The V and J genes are TRBV5-1 and TRBJ2-1; 9 bases are a match to TRBD2. The sequenced sample consisted of peripheral blood. Written as DNA, the CDR3 is TGCGCCAGCTCCATGTCTAGCGGGAAGTATAATGAGCAGTTCTTC. Protein: CASSMSSGKYNEQFF.